A selection of T cell receptor beta chains follows, all from one sample in a study of T cell repertoires in cytomegalovirus infection. MiXCR, applied by TCRdb to the reads, yields one record per CDR3 protein. The sample lists approximately 250,000 distinct CDR3 sequences; roughly 9% were seen once. The sequenced sample was PBMCs. These receptors were obtained from a human donor in good health (CMV status not recorded). Some clones in this sample may be carry-over from other donors' samples. The CDR3 runs from the conserved cysteine through the conserved F or W. A D gene is named only where the DNA matches it firmly. Clone size is not always given. Where it is, it says once, few, many or a class for expanded clones.

J | length | size | V | D | DNA | CDR3
TRBJ2-7 | 14 | many | TRBV7-2 | TRBD2 | TGTGCCAGCAGCTTTGCGGGGGGACCCTACGAGCAGTACTTC | CASSFAGGPYEQYF
TRBJ2-7 | 15 | many | TRBV7-2 | - | TGTGCCAGCAGCTTTGACAGTCCGGGGGTCTACGAGCAGTACTTC | CASSFDSPGVYEQYF
TRBJ2-1 | 17 | many | TRBV7-2 | - | TGTGCCAGCAGCTTAGCCTTTCCCGGGACTCTCTACAATGAGCAGTTCTTC | CASSLAFPGTLYNEQFF
TRBJ2-1 | 14 | many | TRBV11-3 | - | TGTGCCAGCAGTCGCCCAGGGGTTCGCGGTGAGCAGTTCTTC | CASSRPGVRGEQFF
TRBJ1-3 | 14 | - | TRBV10-3 | - | TGTGCCATCAGACCGGACAGTTCTGGAAACACCATATATTTT | CAIRPDSSGNTIYF
TRBJ1-5 | 15 | many | TRBV7-8 | - | TGTGCCAGCACTTCGGGCCGCGGTAGCAATCAGCCCCAGCATTTT | CASTSGRGSNQPQHF
TRBJ2-5 | 13 | many | TRBV7-2 | - | TGTGCCAGCAGCCCGGGACTTTCTGGGACCCAGTACTTC | CASSPGLSGTQYF
TRBJ1-2 | 12 | many | TRBV7-9 | - | TGTGCCAGCAGCTTATCAGACTATGGCTACACCTTC | CASSLSDYGYTF
TRBJ1-2 | 14 | many | TRBV7-2 | TRBD1 | TGTGCCAGCAGTGGAAACAGGGGGAACTATGGCTACACCTTC | CASSGNRGNYGYTF
TRBJ2-7 | 16 | many | TRBV7-9 | TRBD1 | TGTGCCACCATCATTACTGGTCGGCAGGGGGCCGGCGAGCAGTACTTC | CATIITGRQGAGEQYF
TRBJ2-5 | 15 | few | TRBV15 | - | TGTGCCACCAGCAGAGATAGGGGAATTCAAGAGACCCAGTACTTC | CATSRDRGIQETQYF
TRBJ1-2 | 14 | many | TRBV19 | - | TGTGCCAGTAATACCGGGACATCAAACTATGGCTACACCTTC | CASNTGTSNYGYTF
TRBJ2-7 | 14 | - | TRBV6-2/TRBV6-3 | - | TGTGCCAGCAGCCCCGGGGACCGTCCGTACGAGCAGTACTTC | CASSPGDRPYEQYF
TRBJ1-2 | 13 | many | TRBV7-8 | - | TGTGCCAGCAGCTTTCAGGGGAACTATGGCTACACCTTC | CASSFQGNYGYTF
TRBJ2-5 | 16 | many | TRBV7-2 | TRBD2 | TGTGCCAGCAGCCCCGTAGCGGGGGGGCGTCAAGAGACCCAGTACTTC | CASSPVAGGRQETQYF
TRBJ2-3 | 17 | - | TRBV20-1 | TRBD2 | TGCAGTGCCTCTTACGGACTAGCGGTAGGGGGCACAGATACGCAGTATTTT | CSASYGLAVGGTDTQYF
TRBJ2-3 | 16 | many | TRBV7-2 | TRBD2 | TGTGCCAGCAGCTTAAGGGGCGGGGGGGGCACAGATACGCAGTATTTT | CASSLRGGGGTDTQYF
TRBJ2-2 | 15 | many | TRBV19 | - | TGTGCCAGTAGTGGGGCAAGGGTTAGCACCGGGGAGCTGTTTTTT | CASSGARVSTGELFF
TRBJ1-1 | 19 | few | TRBV7-8 | TRBD1 | TGTGCCAGCAGCTTAGGGGGGTACAGGGGGCGCGAGGTGGGCACTGAAGCTTTCTTT | CASSLGGYRGREVGTEAFF
TRBJ1-1 | 14 | many | TRBV11-2 | - | TGTGCCAGCAGCGGGGAAGTCCGGAACACTGAAGCTTTCTTT | CASSGEVRNTEAFF
TRBJ2-3 | 18 | many | TRBV5-1 | - | TGCGCCACCGCTTCAAGTGCCCGACGGGATCCTCGGGGAGATACGCAGTATTTT | CATASSARRDPRGDTQYF
TRBJ2-7 | 15 | many | TRBV27 | TRBD2 | TGTGCCAGCAGTACACTGGGACTAGCGGGGTTCGAGCAGTACTTC | CASSTLGLAGFEQYF
TRBJ1-6 | 14 | many | TRBV12-3/TRBV12-4 | - | TGTGCCAGCAGTTTAGGGGGCTGGGATTCACCCCTCCACTTT | CASSLGGWDSPLHF
TRBJ2-7 | 16 | many | TRBV20-1 | TRBD2 | TGCAGTGCTCCGATCCTAGAGAGGCTAGCGGGCTACGAGCAGTACTTC | CSAPILERLAGYEQYF
TRBJ2-1 | 16 | few | TRBV7-9 | - | TGTGCCAGCAGCCCCGGAGGGGGACGTATATTCGATGAGCAGTTCTTC | CASSPGGGRIFDEQFF
TRBJ2-3 | 14 | many | TRBV7-6 | - | TGTGCCAGCAGCCCCGGTTCCCCCACAGATACGCAGTATTTT | CASSPGSPTDTQYF
TRBJ2-1 | 18 | many | TRBV7-2 | - | TGTGCCAGCAGCTCGAGTTCAGGGGCCCTAAGCTCCTACAATGAGCAGTTCTTC | CASSSSSGALSSYNEQFF
TRBJ2-1 | 15 | - | TRBV30 | - | TGTGCCTGGAGTGTACGAGCGGGTTACCACAATGAGCAGTTCTTC | CAWSVRAGYHNEQFF
TRBJ2-1 | 16 | many | TRBV7-2 | - | TGTGCCAGCAGTTTGATAGGGCGCTCGACCTACAATGAGCAGTTCTTC | CASSLIGRSTYNEQFF
TRBJ2-7 | 14 | - | TRBV11-2 | - | TGTGCCAGCAGCTCAGAGGGGGGGACCTACGAGCAGTACTTC | CASSSEGGTYEQYF
TRBJ2-1 | 16 | many | TRBV12-3/TRBV12-4 | TRBD2 | TGTGCCAGCAGTTTGGGACTAGCGGGGCCTATAGGTGAGCAGTTCTTC | CASSLGLAGPIGEQFF